This entry lists 17 T cell receptor beta chains sequenced from one sample in a study of T cell responses to AZD1222 COVID-19 vaccine. The data were produced by immunoSEQ multiplex PCR, yet TCRdb's version contains in-frame clones alone and is incomplete. The repertoire holds 120,000 or so clones, 92% seen once, with roughly 7.9% in the top ten. This material consisted of peripheral blood, taken 28 days after the second AZD1222 dose. These receptors all come from an adult who received the AZD1222 COVID-19 vaccine.

The chain links TRBV7-8 to TRBJ1-4, with D maybe TRBD1 (5 bases). In germline, CDR1 is SGHVS, CDR2 FQNEAQ. The CDR3 runs 16 residues. V dropped 2 bases and J dropped 0 bases, with 10 bases sitting between them. DNA of the CDR3: TGTGCCAGCAGCTTAAGGTGGGGGACAACTAATGAAAAACTGTTTTTT. This gives the protein CASSLRWGTTNEKLFF.

The chain joins TRBV28 to TRBJ1-2; a possible D gene is TRBD1 (6 bases). Germline V gives CDR1 MDHEN, CDR2 SYDVKM. This CDR3 has 15 residues. V gave up 5 bases and J gave up 0 bases, with 13 bases separating them. This CDR3 reads CASSGQGYPNYGYTF. In DNA, the CDR3 is TGTGCCAGCAGTGGCCAGGGGTACCCTAACTATGGCTACACCTTC.

The gene calls are TRBV7-2 and TRBJ1-1; D is possibly TRBD1 (5 bases). Germline V gene sequence: CDR1 SGHTA, CDR2 FQGNSA. This CDR3 has 14 residues. Trimming pared 4 bases from V and 1 base from J, leaving 10 bases between. The CDR3 region is CASSSGTPNTEAFF. The CDR3, as DNA: TGTGCCAGCAGCTCCGGGACTCCGAACACTGAAGCTTTCTTT.

The sample holds one count of this clone. The rearrangement uses TRBV27 and TRBJ1-6, with TRBD1 matching 7 bases. CDR1 and CDR2 (germline): MNHEY, SMNVEV (reference sequence). J was trimmed by 6 bases and V by 2 bases; bases with no gene match: 10. CDR3 length equals 17 residues. The CDR3 sequence: CASSLLFRDRANSPLHF. The DNA for the CDR3 is TGTGCCAGCAGTTTACTATTCCGAGACAGGGCTAATTCACCCCTCCACTTT.

The rearrangement uses TRBV7-9 and TRBJ1-2, with 7 bases identical to TRBD1. The CDR3 spans 17 residues. The ends lost 1 base at V and 3 bases at J; junction bases unmatched: 11. The germline V gene encodes CDR1 SEHNR and CDR2 FQNEAQ (reference sequence). The CDR3 reads CASSLERGRANDYGYTF. The CDR3 DNA follows: TGTGCCAGCAGCTTAGAAAGGGGGCGGGCCAACGACTATGGCTACACCTTC.

The chain combines TRBV24-1 with TRBJ2-1, with 8 nucleotides matching TRBD2. V lost 1 base and J lost 8; bases outside the gene matches: 9. Germline assignment: CDR1 KGHDR and CDR2 SFDVKD. The CDR3 runs 16 residues. In DNA form, the CDR3 reads TGTGCCACCAGTGATTTCACAGCGGGAGAGGAAGATGAGCAGTTCTTC. Translation gives CATSDFTAGEEDEQFF.

This sequence joins TRBV18 and TRBJ1-1; weak D call: TRBD1 (5 bases). CDR3 length: 15 amino acids. V shed 4 bases and J shed 2 bases, with 14 bases lying between them. The V gene's germline CDR1 is KGHSH and CDR2 LQKENI. The CDR3 DNA sequence: TGTGCCAGCTCACAACAGGTCCTAGGTAACACTGAAGCTTTCTTT. This encodes CASSQQVLGNTEAFF.

This chain links TRBV5-4 with TRBJ1-1, with D hard to call. V was cut by 1 base and J by 1 base, with 5 bases left in between. Germline V gene data show CDR1 as SGHNT and CDR2 as YYREEE (reference sequence). This CDR3 has 13 residues. The CDR3 nucleotides are TGTGCCAGCAGCTTGTCAGAGAACACTGAAGCTTTCTTT. As protein: CASSLSENTEAFF.

This rearrangement joins TRBV18 to TRBJ1-6, with 10 bases identical to TRBD1. Germline CDR1 and CDR2: KGHSH and LQKENI. CDR3 size: 17 residues. The ends lost 4 bases at V and 10 bases at J; junction bases unmatched: 13. CDR3: CASSLWNSGTGESPLHF. The CDR3 coding sequence is TGTGCCAGCTCACTTTGGAATTCCGGGACAGGGGAGTCACCCCTCCACTTT.

This chain joins TRBV3-1 (or the pseudogene TRBV3-2) and TRBJ1-2; D ambiguous. Trimming left V 3 bases short and J 5 bases short, with 13 bases between. The CDR3 is 14 amino acids. Germline-derived CDR1 and CDR2 are LGHDT and YNNKEL (reference sequence). The CDR3, as DNA: TGTGCCAGCAGCCAGTCTACCCCCAGTTATGGCTACACCTTC. Translating gives CASSQSTPSYGYTF.

The chain couples TRBV27 to TRBJ1-2, with 12 bases lining up with TRBD1. The V and J ends lost 3 bases and 8 bases, in that order; junction bases with no gene match: 7. Germline V CDR1 and CDR2: MNHEY, SMNVEV (reference sequence). CDR3 length equals 15 residues. The CDR3 sequence is CASSFLRDRGHGYTF. CDR3 DNA sequence: TGTGCCAGCAGTTTCCTCCGGGACAGGGGGCACGGCTACACCTTC.

This clone was seen more than once but under ten times. The chain links TRBV2 to TRBJ1-1; 9 positions match TRBD1. In germline, CDR1 is SNHLY, CDR2 FYNNEI. The junction had 2 bases not matched to a gene; V was cut back by 5 bases and J by 1 base. This CDR3 contains 14 residues. As DNA, the CDR3 is TGTGCCAGCAGTCCACAGGGGGCGAACACTGAAGCTTTCTTT. Translating it yields CASSPQGANTEAFF.

J is TRBJ2-5 and V is TRBV7-2, with TRBD1 identical over 7 bases. The trim removed 5 bases at V and 1 base at J, leaving 7 bases unmatched. CDR1 is SGHTA and CDR2 is FQGNSA in the germline V gene. The CDR3 length is 15 residues. Written as DNA, the CDR3 is TGTGCCAGCAGCCAACAGGGACAGCTCCAAGAGACCCAGTACTTC. It encodes CASSQQGQLQETQYF.

This chain links TRBV19 with TRBJ1-6; 7 bases line up with TRBD1. Germline V gives CDR1 LNHDA, CDR2 SQIVND (reference sequence). The CDR3 is made up of 14 amino acids. V shed 4 bases, J shed 9 bases, and the junction held 6 bases outside the gene matches. CDR3 bases: TGTGCCAGTAGTACCGACAGGGTAGGTTCACCCCTCCACTTT. This translates into CASSTDRVGSPLHF.

V usage is TRBV7-2 and J usage is TRBJ2-7; 7 nucleotides agree with TRBD1. J was trimmed by 5 bases and V by 5 bases; bases with no gene match: 12. Germline V gene data show CDR1 as SGHTA and CDR2 as FQGNSA. This CDR3 is 15 amino acids long. This CDR3 reads CASSVLGQPPHEQYF. CDR3 bases: TGTGCCAGCAGCGTACTGGGACAGCCCCCCCACGAGCAGTACTTC.

The chain carries TRBV18 and TRBJ1-1; 8 positions match TRBD1. The CDR3 runs 14 residues. The J segment lost 4 bases and the V segment lost 0 bases, leaving 1 base of the junction unmatched. Germline CDR1 and CDR2: KGHSH and LQKENI. The CDR3 spells CASSPPGQGTEAFF. The CDR3 region has the DNA TGTGCCAGCTCACCACCCGGACAGGGCACTGAAGCTTTCTTT.

The J gene is TRBJ1-5, the V gene TRBV7-8, with a weak D call TRBD1 (5 bases). This CDR3 region has 14 residues. V shed 7 bases and J shed 3 bases, with 13 bases lying between them. Germline assignment: CDR1 SGHVS and CDR2 FQNEAQ. CDR3 DNA: TGTGCCAGCACGTTGGGGGGTACCAATCAGCCCCAGCATTTT. It yields the protein CASTLGGTNQPQHF.